The clone carrying this T cell receptor beta chain has more than one count but fewer than ten. The source of the sample is a study of Ad26.COV2.S vaccination and SARS-CoV-2 variants. The treatment denotes: around 19 received Ad26.COV2.S at low or high dose, single or two shots; roughly five received placebo; per-sample allocation not given. Day 63 after the first vaccine or placebo injection was the time point for sampling. Libraries were prepared by immunoSEQ multiplex PCR; TCRdb keeps only in-frame clonotypes and omits some of them. The sample records some 290,000 clones, around 84% being singletons. V was pared by 5 bases and J by 5 bases, with 10 bases between. The CDR3 sequence is 13 residues long. Germline CDR1 and CDR2: MNHEY and SMNVEV (reference sequence).

The sequencing here drew on peripheral blood, taken in a trial of Ad26.COV2.S vaccine versus placebo. The genes are TRBV27 and TRBJ1-5; no reliable D call. This clonotype was obtained from a person between 18 and 65 years old who received the Ad26.COV2.S COVID-19 vaccine or a placebo. In DNA form, the CDR3 reads TGTGCCAGCAGTCCCTCCCCCTATCAGCCCCAGCATTTT. Translation gives CASSPSPYQPQHF.